Shown below are 9 T cell receptor beta chains from a single sample sequenced in a study of post-analysis software for immune sequencing data. General study findings and limits: Four or five TRBV segments, TRBV5-6, TRBV5-1 and TRBV20-1 among them, were found more frequent in patients than controls.

Built from TCR beta cDNA, the libraries had unique molecular identifiers in them. TCRdb re-called the PCR reads through MiXCR, storing one row per CDR3 protein. The table shows some 450,000 distinct CDR3 sequences, with under 55% occurring only once. For these TCRs, the target antigens are not known. Material: blood. These receptors came from a girl aged 10-17 years with multiple sclerosis.

The V gene is TRBV19, the J gene TRBJ2-7; possibly TRBD2 for D (5 bases). V lost 3 bases and J 6 bases, leaving 9 bases between the germline ends. There are 12 residues in the CDR3. Germline assignment: CDR1 LNHDA and CDR2 SQIVND (reference sequence). In DNA form, the CDR3 reads TGTGCCAGTAGTATCGCCGGGATCGAGCAGTACTTC. Residues: CASSIAGIEQYF.

The rearrangement links TRBV5-1 to TRBJ1-2, with TRBD1 identical over 10 bases. Germline CDR1 SGHRS, CDR2 YFSETQ. V lost 3 bases, J lost 7 bases, and 6 bases stayed unmatched. This CDR3 contains 14 residues. CDR3 coding DNA: TGCGCCAGCAGCTCGCCCGGGACAGGGGTTGGCTACACCTTC. Translating gives CASSSPGTGVGYTF.

This clonotype has a handful of counts. The chain has TRBV5-6 and TRBJ2-7; 12 positions match TRBD1. The CDR3 consists of 15 residues. After removal of 5 bases from V and 2 bases from J, the junction contained 5 bases not matched to a gene. Germline V CDR1 and CDR2: SGHDT, YYEEEE. CDR3 amino acids: CASRPRDRGPYEQYF. The CDR3 region has the DNA TGTGCCAGCAGGCCCCGGGACAGGGGGCCCTACGAGCAGTACTTC.

The gene calls are TRBV5-8 and TRBJ1-1; unclear D gene. Germline CDR1 is SGHTS and CDR2 is YDEGEE. The CDR3 has 13 residues. The V gene lost 6 bases and the J gene lost 0 bases, with 9 bases spanning the gap. The CDR3, as DNA: TGTGCCAGCAAACGGCCCCTGAACACTGAAGCTTTCTTT. Its protein is CASKRPLNTEAFF.

This chain uses TRBV7-8 with TRBJ2-3, with 8 bases matching TRBD1. CDR3 size: 15 residues. Trimming removed 3 bases from V and 4 bases from J; junction bases left unmatched: 6. Germline-derived CDR1 and CDR2 are SGHVS and FQNEAQ. CDR3 sequence reads: CASSFGQGRADTQYF. The CDR3 DNA sequence: TGTGCCAGCAGCTTTGGACAGGGTCGCGCAGATACGCAGTATTTT.

This clonotype was seen repeatedly, ten times or more. This chain uses TRBV5-5 with TRBJ2-1; 7 bases line up with TRBD1. Germline assignment: CDR1 SGHKS and CDR2 YYEKEE (reference sequence). V was pared by 2 bases and J by 2 bases, with 10 bases of the junction left unmatched. The CDR3 totals 17 residues. DNA of the CDR3: TGTGCCAGCAGCTTTAAGGGTTCGGACAGGCCCTACAATGAGCAGTTCTTC. Protein: CASSFKGSDRPYNEQFF.

V usage is TRBV10-3 and J usage is TRBJ1-6, with 9 bases lining up with TRBD1. V was pared by 4 bases and J by 7 bases, with 2 bases of the junction left unmatched. Germline lookup yields CDR1 ENHRY and CDR2 SYGVKD. CDR3 length: 14 residues. For the CDR3, the DNA is TGTGCCATCAGTGGAGACAGGGGGAATTCACCCCTCCACTTT. Amino acids: CAISGDRGNSPLHF.

This clonotype was detected only a few times. A read error may produce the germline difference seen at one junction end. This chain links TRBV4-3 with TRBJ2-2; TRBD1 or TRBD2 may be the D gene (5 bases each). This CDR3 is 13 amino acids long. Per the germline V gene, CDR1 is LGHNA and CDR2 is YSLEER. Here the CDR3 reads CASSRQGTGELVF. The CDR3 DNA sequence: TGCGCCAGCAGCCGGCAGGGCACCGGGGAGCTGGTTTTT.

Comments on this clonotype: Its ends do not fully match the called genes, so a read error is possible. The V and J genes are TRBV7-9 and TRBJ2-1, with 12 bases matching TRBD2. Germline assignment: CDR1 SEHNR and CDR2 FQNEAQ (reference sequence). This CDR3 comprises 16 residues. In nucleotides, the CDR3 is TGTGCCAGCAGCCTGCTAGCGGGAGGGTTCTACAATGAGCAGGTCTTC. Protein: CASSLLAGGFYNEQVF.